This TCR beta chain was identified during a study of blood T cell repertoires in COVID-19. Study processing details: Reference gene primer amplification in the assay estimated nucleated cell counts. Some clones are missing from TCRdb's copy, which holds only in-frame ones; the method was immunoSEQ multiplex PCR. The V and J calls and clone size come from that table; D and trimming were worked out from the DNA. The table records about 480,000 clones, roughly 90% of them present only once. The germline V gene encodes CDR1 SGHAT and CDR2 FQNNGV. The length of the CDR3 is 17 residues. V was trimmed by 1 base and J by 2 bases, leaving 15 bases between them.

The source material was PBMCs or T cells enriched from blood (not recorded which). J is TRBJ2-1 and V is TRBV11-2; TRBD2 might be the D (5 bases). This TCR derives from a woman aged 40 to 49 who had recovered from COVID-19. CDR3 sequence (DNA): TGTGCCAGCAGCTTAGTACCCCCGGGAAGTACCTACAATGAGCAGTTCTTC. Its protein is CASSLVPPGSTYNEQFF.